Listed below are T cell receptor beta chains from one sample, sequenced in a study of neurological immune-mediated disorders. TCRdb re-analysed the 5' RACE reads in MiXCR, keeping a single row per CDR3 protein. The data contain 40,000 to 50,000 distinct CDR3 sequences, about 2.5% of them singletons. The sequenced sample was PBMCs. The origin of the receptors is a man aged 30 to 45 with multiple sclerosis. Both conserved end residues are part of each CDR3. The D gene is left open where the match is weak. Part of the rows lack a size; the others show once, few, many or a class for expanded clones.

clone_size	v_call	j_call	d_call	cdr3_nt	cdr3_aa
-	TRBV6-5	TRBJ1-4	-	TGTGCCAGCAGGTCCCTACAGGATGAAAAACTGTTTTTT	CASRSLQDEKLFF
many	TRBV6-6	TRBJ2-1	-	TGTGCCAGCATTTCAAACAATGAGCAGTTCTTC	CASISNNEQFF
many	TRBV27	TRBJ2-1	TRBD2	TGTGCCAGCAAAATAGCGGGGGTAACCTACAATGAGCAGTTCTTC	CASKIAGVTYNEQFF
many	TRBV7-2	TRBJ2-7	TRBD1	TGTGCCAGCAGCCAACGACAGGGTCTTTACCACGAGCAGTACTTC	CASSQRQGLYHEQYF
many	TRBV6-6	TRBJ2-1	TRBD2	TGTGCCAGCAGTTACTCTGTACTAGCGGGAGTGGTGACTGGCAATGAGCAGTTCTTC	CASSYSVLAGVVTGNEQFF
many	TRBV7-2	TRBJ1-1	-	TGTGCCAGCAGCTTCTTTCGTAGGCCGAACACTGAAGCTTTCTTT	CASSFFRRPNTEAFF
many	TRBV20-1	TRBJ2-7	TRBD1	TGCAGTGCTAGAGCTCTGACAGGGGTCTACGAGCAGTACTTC	CSARALTGVYEQYF
many	TRBV5-1	TRBJ2-3	TRBD2	TGCGCCAGCAGCTTGGACCCCCTAGCCGGGAAGCGGGGGGGCCGGGCAGATACGCAGTATTTT	CASSLDPLAGKRGGRADTQYF
-	TRBV7-2	TRBJ2-2	-	TGTGCCAGCAGCCTAAAAGGGGAGCTGTTTTTT	CASSLKGELFF
many	TRBV20-1	TRBJ2-2	-	TGCAGTGCTAGAGATTCGGGCCGGTCCTCTATCACCGGGGAGCTGTTTTTT	CSARDSGRSSITGELFF
many	TRBV20-1	TRBJ1-1	-	TGCAGTGCTCCCGCAGGGTCGAACACTGAAGCTTTCTTT	CSAPAGSNTEAFF
many	TRBV5-1	TRBJ2-1	TRBD2	TGCGCCAGCAGCGGCGCGGGAGTCACCTACAATGAGCAGTTCTTC	CASSGAGVTYNEQFF
few	TRBV12-3/TRBV12-4	TRBJ1-6	-	TGTGCCAGCAGCACGACGGGGAATTCAACCCTCAACTTT	CASSTTGNSTLNF
many	TRBV28	TRBJ1-5	TRBD1	TGTGCCAGCAAAAAAAGGGGACAGGAGAATCAGCCCCAGCATTTT	CASKKRGQENQPQHF
many	TRBV5-1	TRBJ2-6	-	TGCGCCAGCAGCAAACTGGAGGGGATTTCTGGGGCCAACGTCCTGACTTTC	CASSKLEGISGANVLTF
many	TRBV29-1	TRBJ2-3	TRBD1	TGCAGCGGAGGGACAGGAGGCACAGATACGCAGTATTTT	CSGGTGGTDTQYF
many	TRBV5-5	TRBJ2-7	TRBD1	TGTGCCAGCAGCTTAACAGGGGATCGGTACGAGCAGTACTTC	CASSLTGDRYEQYF
many	TRBV29-1	TRBJ1-2	-	TGCAGCGTCGTGTCCCACTTAGGTGGCTACACCTTC	CSVVSHLGGYTF
many	TRBV20-1	TRBJ2-3	TRBD1	TGCAGTGCTACAACCGGGACAGCCTATCATACGCAGTATTTT	CSATTGTAYHTQYF
many	TRBV2	TRBJ1-2	-	TGTGCCAGCAGTGGCAGGGCACATGGCTACACCTTC	CASSGRAHGYTF
many	TRBV7-8	TRBJ2-3	TRBD2	TGTGCCAGCAGCGCCCGACTAGCGGGGGGCCGCACGTACACAGATACGCAGTATTTT	CASSARLAGGRTYTDTQYF
many	TRBV6-1	TRBJ2-2	-	TGTGCCAGCAGTGATAGGGGAAGCACCGGGGAGCTGTTTTTT	CASSDRGSTGELFF
many	TRBV12-3/TRBV12-4	TRBJ2-3	TRBD1	TGTGCCAGCAGCCCGACAGGGATAAGCACAGATACGCAGTATTTT	CASSPTGISTDTQYF
many	TRBV12-3/TRBV12-4	TRBJ1-6	-	TGTGCCACCCGGGACGGGAATTCACCCCTCCACTTT	CATRDGNSPLHF
many	TRBV3-1	TRBJ2-7	-	TGTGCCAGCAGCCATGGTCTCTACGAGCAGTACTTC	CASSHGLYEQYF
-	TRBV20-1	TRBJ2-5	TRBD2	TGCAGTGCTGACGGTGCGGGGGGGCCGCGGGAGACCCAGTACTTC	CSADGAGGPRETQYF
many	TRBV7-3	TRBJ2-1	-	TGTGCCAGCAGCTTAGTTGGCTCTCCGAGCTCCTACAATGAGCAGTTCTTC	CASSLVGSPSSYNEQFF
many	TRBV12-3/TRBV12-4	TRBJ1-1	-	TGTGCCAGCAGTGGCTCGACGGGGGTTGGATGGACTGAAGCTTTCTTT	CASSGSTGVGWTEAFF
many	TRBV5-1	TRBJ2-2	-	TGCGCCAGCAGCTACAGGGACGGGGAGCTGTTTTTT	CASSYRDGELFF
many	TRBV7-6	TRBJ2-3	TRBD2	TGTGCCAGCAGCCTCGGGACTAGCGACACAGATACGCAGTATTTT	CASSLGTSDTDTQYF
many	TRBV6-5	TRBJ2-7	-	TGTGCCAGCAGAACACAGGGAGGCTACGAGCAGTACTTC	CASRTQGGYEQYF
many	TRBV6-5	TRBJ1-5	TRBD1	TGTGCCAGCAGTTACGAAGGGGGCCGCAATCAGCCCCAGCATTTT	CASSYEGGRNQPQHF
many	TRBV7-9	TRBJ2-7	TRBD2	TGTGCCAGCAGCCCCCCCCCGGGACTAGGAGGCGAGCAGTACTTC	CASSPPPGLGGEQYF
many	TRBV10-3	TRBJ2-7	TRBD2	TGTGCCATCAGTGGGGAGGGGAAATCCTACGAGCAGTACTTC	CAISGEGKSYEQYF
many	TRBV10-3	TRBJ1-1	-	TGTGCCGTATCAGGGGAGTACGGTACGGTCACTGAAGCTTTCTTT	CAVSGEYGTVTEAFF
few	TRBV2	TRBJ2-1	TRBD1	TGTGCCAGCCCTCGACAGGGGAAGGGAAATGAGCAGTTCTTC	CASPRQGKGNEQFF
many	TRBV5-1	TRBJ2-3	TRBD1	TGCGCCAGCAGCCCTGGACAGGGGGCGGGTTCAGATACGCAGTATTTT	CASSPGQGAGSDTQYF
-	TRBV29-1	TRBJ1-1	TRBD1	TGCAGCGCCGGGACAGGGGACACTGAAGCTTTCTTT	CSAGTGDTEAFF
many	TRBV3-1	TRBJ1-2	TRBD1	TGTGCCAGCAGCGAAGGACAGGGGGCTTATGGCTACACCTTC	CASSEGQGAYGYTF
many	TRBV7-2	TRBJ2-1	-	TGTGCCAGCAGCTCATCCGGGATCAATGAGCAGTTCTTC	CASSSSGINEQFF
many	TRBV5-5	TRBJ2-1	-	TGTGCCAGCAGCTTGGCCGAGATTCGGAGCTCCTACAATGAGCAGTTCTTC	CASSLAEIRSSYNEQFF
many	TRBV20-1	TRBJ2-2	TRBD1	TGCAGTGCCCGACAGGGGGCCGGGGAGCTGTTTTTT	CSARQGAGELFF
many	TRBV5-1	TRBJ2-5	TRBD2	TGCGCCAGCAGCTTGGAGGGGGCTAGCGGGGGACCCTGGGAGACCCAGTACTTC	CASSLEGASGGPWETQYF
few	TRBV4-2	TRBJ1-3	-	TGTGCCAGCAGCCAAGATAATGCGGTCGCTGGAAACACCATATATTTT	CASSQDNAVAGNTIYF
many	TRBV7-9	TRBJ2-7	-	TGTGCCAGCAGCTCCGACGGCCGGAGTTGGGGGTTCTACGAGCAGTACTTC	CASSSDGRSWGFYEQYF
many	TRBV20-1	TRBJ2-5	-	TGCAGTGCTCACAGGGGGGGAGAGACCCAGTACTTC	CSAHRGGETQYF
many	TRBV7-2	TRBJ1-5	-	TGTGCCAGCAGCTTTGGAAGTTATAGCAATCAGCCCCAGCATTTT	CASSFGSYSNQPQHF
many	TRBV9	TRBJ2-5	-	TGTGCCAGCAGCTCCGGAAGCGGGGAGACCCAGTACTTC	CASSSGSGETQYF
few	TRBV5-1	TRBJ1-4	-	TGCGCCAGCAGCCCGACAGGAGTGACTAATGAAAAACTGTTTTTT	CASSPTGVTNEKLFF
many	TRBV7-9	TRBJ2-3	-	TGTGCCAGCAGCCTCCCAGGACTAACGGGAGCCTACACAGATACGCAGTATTTT	CASSLPGLTGAYTDTQYF
many	TRBV4-3	TRBJ2-1	-	TGCGCCAGCAGCCAAGTCCTTACAGGGGAGCAGTTCTTC	CASSQVLTGEQFF
many	TRBV2	TRBJ2-1	-	TGTGCCAGCAGTCCTGTACGGGGACCCAAATACAATGAGCAGTTCTTC	CASSPVRGPKYNEQFF
many	TRBV6-5	TRBJ2-1	-	TGTGCCAGCGGTCGACAGAGCTACAATGAGCAGTTCTTC	CASGRQSYNEQFF
many	TRBV20-1	TRBJ1-4	-	TGCAGTGCTAGATCGGGGCAGCTTGAAAAACTGTTTTTT	CSARSGQLEKLFF
many	TRBV20-1	TRBJ2-7	-	TGCAGTGCTAGAGATAGGGCGGGGTGGGAGCAGTACTTC	CSARDRAGWEQYF
many	TRBV10-2	TRBJ2-1	TRBD2	TGCGCCAGCGGCCAGGGACTAGCGGTCAATGAGCAGTTCTTC	CASGQGLAVNEQFF
many	TRBV20-1	TRBJ2-3	-	TGCAGTGCTAGGGTCGAGGGGTCCGCCACAGATACGCAGTATTTT	CSARVEGSATDTQYF
medium-sized	TRBV7-3	TRBJ2-1	-	TGTGCCAGCAGTGAAAGCGGTTCCTACAATGAGCAGTTCTTC	CASSESGSYNEQFF
-	TRBV7-2	TRBJ1-5	-	TGTGCCAGCAGCTTAGACAAGCGCCCCAATCAGCCCCAGCATTTT	CASSLDKRPNQPQHF